These 18 T cell receptor beta chains were all obtained from the same sample, sequenced in a study of stem cell transplantation in POMP-related autoinflammatory disease. The protocol was immunoSEQ multiplex PCR, while the TCRdb copy is restricted to in-frame clones and leaves out a portion. The table includes 30,000 or so clones, just over 85% detected once. Sample: CD4+ T cells from PBMCs, taken before stem cell transplantation. All receptors come from a human donor with POMP-related autoinflammation and immune dysregulation (PRAID).

This clone has a handful of counts. This chain joins TRBV27 and TRBJ2-7, with D uncertain. V was trimmed by 4 bases and J by 2 bases, leaving 6 bases between them. Looked up from germline, CDR1 is MNHEY and CDR2 is SMNVEV (reference sequence). This CDR3 is built from 12 residues. This CDR3 reads CASSSPTYEQYF. The CDR3 coding sequence is TGTGCCAGCAGTTCCCCAACCTACGAGCAGTACTTC.

This clone showed up just once. The chain joins TRBV19 to TRBJ1-1; a weak D match, TRBD1 (5 bases). V lost 4 bases, J lost 3 bases, and 12 bases lay in between. The germline V gene encodes CDR1 LNHDA and CDR2 SQIVND (reference sequence). CDR3 length: 14 residues. The CDR3 nucleotides are TGTGCCAGTAGTACACTCAGGGCTCACACTGAAGCTTTCTTT. Translating it yields CASSTLRAHTEAFF.

The chain recombines TRBV5-1 with TRBJ1-2, with D possibly TRBD1 on 6 matching bases. V lost 0 bases to trimming and J lost 5 bases, with 11 bases between them. The CDR3 contains 14 residues. Germline assignment: CDR1 SGHRS and CDR2 YFSETQ. CDR3 nucleotides: TGCGCCAGCAGCTTGGGTGGGGGCTTGTATGGCTACACCTTC. It is translated as CASSLGGGLYGYTF.

The chain carries TRBV7-9 and TRBJ2-2; D is perhaps TRBD2 (7 bases). From germline, CDR1 is SEHNR and CDR2 FQNEAQ (reference sequence). The CDR3 consists of 16 residues. Trimming left V 7 bases short and J 3 bases short, with 18 bases between. The CDR3 is CASTYSAGADTGELFF. The CDR3 DNA reads as TGTGCCAGCACCTACTCGGCGGGGGCTGACACCGGGGAGCTGTTTTTT.

This chain joins TRBV30 and TRBJ2-1, with TRBD2 matching over 8 bases. V gave up 8 bases and J gave up 3 bases; unmatched junction bases: 21. CDR1 is GTSNPN, CDR2 SVGIG, per germline (reference sequence). The CDR3 is 18 amino acids. CDR3 loop: CALTPSGLAPRGYNEQFF. CDR3 DNA sequence: TGTGCCCTTACCCCCAGCGGACTAGCTCCCAGGGGCTACAATGAGCAGTTCTTC.

The rearrangement uses TRBV9 and TRBJ2-7; D remains unclear. The CDR3 consists of 14 residues. Germline CDR1 and CDR2: SGDLS and YYNGEE. Trimming took 0 bases from V and 3 from J, leaving 10 bases between them. Here the CDR3 DNA reads TGTGCCAGCAGCGTAGGTCTAGGTTACTACGAGCAGTACTTC. It specifies CASSVGLGYYEQYF.

This clone was detected only once. At one end, the junction sequence differs from germline, possibly due to a read error. This chain links TRBV6-5 with TRBJ2-5; D may be TRBD2 (6 bases). The CDR3 length is 13 residues. CDR1 and CDR2 (germline): MNHEY, SVGAGI. The CDR3 region is CASREAGIEAQYF. In DNA form, the CDR3 reads TGTGCCAGCAGGGAGGCGGGGATAGAGGCCCAGTACTTC.

The chain joins TRBV5-4 to TRBJ1-4, with D perhaps matching TRBD1 (5 bases). V was trimmed by 1 base and J by 4 bases, leaving 8 bases between them. Germline lookup yields CDR1 SGHNT and CDR2 YYREEE (reference sequence). CDR3 length: 14 amino acids. The CDR3 DNA is TGTGCCAGCAGCTTGCTGGGACGTAATGAAAAACTGTTTTTT. Amino acid sequence: CASSLLGRNEKLFF.

Only one count was recorded for this clone. V and J are TRBV10-3 and TRBJ1-5; no clear D gene. Germline CDR1 reads ENHRY; CDR2 reads SYGVKD. Trimming pared 4 bases from V and 4 bases from J, leaving 8 bases between. This CDR3 spans 13 amino acids. The CDR3 loop is CAISGDLNQPQHF. CDR3 bases: TGTGCCATCAGTGGGGATCTTAATCAGCCCCAGCATTTT.

This chain connects TRBV6-6 to TRBJ2-3; no firm D call. The V end lost 1 base, the J end lost 2 bases, and 13 bases lay between the germline ends. Per germline, CDR1 MNHNY and CDR2 SVGAGI (reference sequence). The CDR3 covers 16 residues. CDR3: CASSYWVGRHTDTQYF. The CDR3 DNA reads TGTGCCAGCAGTTACTGGGTGGGCAGACACACAGATACGCAGTATTTT.

J is TRBJ1-4 and V is TRBV25-1; 9 bases align to TRBD1. J was trimmed by 8 bases and V by 1 base; bases with no gene match: 5. Germline V CDR1 and CDR2: MGHDK, SYGVNS. The length of the CDR3 is 15 residues. The CDR3 sequence: CASSEFIGTGEKLFF. CDR3 in DNA: TGTGCCAGCAGTGAATTTATAGGGACAGGGGAAAAACTGTTTTTT.

The chain uses TRBV5-1 and TRBJ2-3; the match to TRBD2 covers 12 bases. Trimming removed 4 bases from V and 5 bases from J; junction bases left unmatched: 8. CDR1 is SGHRS and CDR2 is YFSETQ in the germline V gene. The CDR3 has 16 amino acids. The CDR3 nucleotides are TGCGCCAGCAGCCTCGGGACTAGCGGGTTCCAAGATACGCAGTATTTT. Translated: CASSLGTSGFQDTQYF. Complete variable domain (other parts from reference TRBV5-1 and TRBJ2-3): KAGVTQTPRYLIKTRGQQVTLSCSPISGHRSVSWYQQTPGQGLQFLFEYFSETQRNKGNFPGRFSGRQFSNSRSEMNVSTLELGDSALYLCASSLGTSGFQDTQYFGPGTRLTVL.

The V and J genes are TRBV6-1 and TRBJ1-4; D possibly corresponds to TRBD1 (6 bases). This CDR3 spans 14 amino acids. Looked up from germline, CDR1 is MNHNS and CDR2 is SASEGT. Trimming removed 1 base at V and 5 bases at J, with 8 bases between. As DNA, the CDR3 is TGTGCCAGCAGTGAAGGGGGGACAAATGAAAAACTGTTTTTT. Encoded protein: CASSEGGTNEKLFF.

The rearrangement links TRBV21-1 to TRBJ1-2. TRBV21-1 is reported as a pseudogene. The CDR3 is 15 amino acids. The CDR3, as DNA: TGTGCCACCTCACGGAATCGGGAGGAGAACTATGGCTACACCTTC. Its protein product is CATSRNREENYGYTF.

The rearrangement links TRBV6-5 to TRBJ1-2, with a possible D match to TRBD1 (6 bases). The CDR3 is made up of 16 amino acids. CDR1 is MNHEY and CDR2 is SVGAGI in the germline V gene. The V gene lost 4 bases and the J gene lost 3 bases, with 18 bases spanning the gap. CDR3 sequence: CASSLLSWGADYGYTF. CDR3 bases: TGTGCCAGCAGTTTGCTATCTTGGGGGGCGGACTATGGCTACACCTTC.

This chain links TRBV19 with TRBJ2-7; D gene uncertain. CDR3 length: 14 amino acids. Trimming took off 0 bases at V and 2 bases at J, with 8 bases between the two ends. The germline CDR1 and CDR2 sequences are LNHDA and SQIVND (reference sequence). CDR3 nucleotides: TGTGCCAGTAGTATAGAACTGCGACCCTACGAGCAGTACTTC. Its translation is CASSIELRPYEQYF.

The V gene is TRBV5-5, the J gene TRBJ1-4; D remains unclear. Deletions cut 0 bases from V and 3 bases from J, with 6 bases between. This CDR3 has 14 residues. Looked up from germline, CDR1 is SGHKS and CDR2 is YYEKEE (reference sequence). The CDR3 sequence is CASSLGGSNEKLFF. In DNA form, the CDR3 reads TGTGCCAGCAGCTTGGGGGGTTCTAATGAAAAACTGTTTTTT.

The chain recombines TRBV5-1 with TRBJ2-5, with D perhaps matching TRBD1 or TRBD2 (5 bases each). Germline V lookup: CDR1 SGHRS, CDR2 YFSETQ. Trimming left V 0 bases short and J 2 bases short, with 20 bases between. This CDR3 region has 18 residues. CDR3 residues: CASSLAFSRGGRQETQYF. CDR3 sequence (DNA): TGCGCCAGCAGCTTGGCCTTTTCAAGGGGTGGGAGACAAGAGACCCAGTACTTC.